One sample yielded the 10 T cell receptor beta chains listed below, sequenced in a study of beta chain features in type 1 diabetes. Study-wide results and caveats: Patients with Type 1 diabetes showed moderately but significantly shorter TCRB CDR3s in all four CD4+ subsets.

No antigens are known for them. Sequenced material consisted of expressed TCRB transcripts (all of the isolated RNA was reverse transcribed). The data were produced by immunoSEQ multiplex PCR, yet TCRdb's version contains in-frame clones alone and is incomplete. The table lists more than 100,000 clones, about a sixth of them singletons. Sequenced material: central memory CD4+ T cells from blood. The source is a man aged 25-45 years with type 1 diabetes.

Comment on this clone: Other DNA sequences in this specimen translate into the identical CDR3. V and J are TRBV7-2 and TRBJ2-1, with no clear D. V shed 0 bases and J shed 6 bases, with 6 bases lying between them. In germline, CDR1 is SGHTA, CDR2 FQGNSA. The CDR3 has 13 residues. The CDR3 sequence: CASSLAGINEQFF. The CDR3 coding sequence is TGTGCCAGCAGCTTAGCGGGCATCAATGAGCAGTTCTTC.

This clone was recorded a few times. This sequence joins TRBV20-1 and TRBJ2-7; D is uncertain. The ends were cut back, 5 bases at V and 2 bases at J, with 7 bases in the middle. Per germline, CDR1 DFQATT and CDR2 SNEGSKA (reference sequence). This CDR3 is 11 amino acids long. CDR3 protein: CSAGITYEQYF. The CDR3 nucleotides are TGCAGTGCTGGCATAACCTACGAGCAGTACTTC.

There are a few counts of this clone. This same CDR3 is encoded by further DNA sequences in the sample. The V call is TRBV7-9, the J call TRBJ2-5, with D perhaps TRBD1 (5 bases). This CDR3 comprises 13 residues. Trimming took off 3 bases at V and 2 bases at J, with 7 bases between the two ends. Germline V gene lookup returns CDR1 SEHNR and CDR2 FQNEAQ (reference sequence). In DNA, the CDR3 is TGTGCCAGCAGCTTTAGACAGCAAGAGACCCAGTACTTC. Translation: CASSFRQQETQYF.

This clone was observed a few times. This chain links TRBV25-1 with TRBJ2-3, with D perhaps given as TRBD1 or TRBD2 (5 bases each). The CDR3 has 15 residues. Germline CDR1 reads MGHDK; CDR2 reads SYGVNS. V shed 4 bases and J shed 0 bases, with 11 bases lying between them. This CDR3 is CASSAHRTSTDTQYF. The CDR3 bases are TGTGCCAGCAGTGCCCACAGGACTAGCACAGATACGCAGTATTTT.

This clone was found a few times. J is TRBJ1-1 and V is TRBV2; unclear D gene. Germline V gene lookup returns CDR1 SNHLY and CDR2 FYNNEI. Trimming cost V 4 bases and J 4 bases, with 13 bases left between them. CDR3 size: 14 residues. In DNA, the CDR3 is TGTGCCAGCAGTGGAGAGCTCAGCCGCACTGAAGCTTTCTTT. Translated: CASSGELSRTEAFF.

This chain links TRBV5-1 with TRBJ2-6, with no clear D. The CDR3 is 14 amino acids. Germline CDR1 is SGHRS and CDR2 is YFSETQ. The V end lost 7 bases, the J end lost 2 bases, and 10 bases lay between the germline ends. Here the CDR3 reads CASEVAPGANVLTF. The CDR3 DNA follows: TGCGCCAGCGAAGTAGCCCCTGGGGCCAACGTCCTGACTTTC.

This clone was seen only a few times. The chain couples TRBV27 to TRBJ1-4; D may be TRBD1 (6 bases). The length of the CDR3 is 15 residues. Germline loops: CDR1 MNHEY, CDR2 SMNVEV (reference sequence). Deletions cut 5 bases from V and 4 bases from J, with 14 bases between. This CDR3 reads CASSPQTGINEKLFF. CDR3 DNA: TGTGCCAGCAGTCCACAGACAGGCATTAATGAAAAACTGTTTTTT.

V usage is TRBV30 and J usage is TRBJ1-2; possible D gene TRBD1, 6 bases. Deletions cut 4 bases from V and 2 bases from J, with 14 bases between. Germline V gene data show CDR1 as GTSNPN and CDR2 as SVGIG (reference sequence). CDR3 size: 14 residues. The CDR3 nucleotides are TGTGCCTGGATCTGGGACACGGCGAACTATGGCTACACCTTC. Translated, it gives CAWIWDTANYGYTF.

The genes are TRBV7-8 and TRBJ2-2; possibly TRBD2 for D (6 bases). Germline loops: CDR1 SGHVS, CDR2 FQNEAQ. Trimming pared 7 bases from V and 4 bases from J, leaving 16 bases between. CDR3 size: 15 residues. The CDR3 spells CASTLVEGSTGELFF. CDR3 nucleotides: TGTGCCAGCACCCTAGTGGAGGGGAGCACCGGGGAGCTGTTTTTT.

This clone turned up a few times. The genes are TRBV7-7 and TRBJ2-5; D assignment may be TRBD1 or TRBD2 (6 bases each). Germline V lookup: CDR1 SSHAT, CDR2 FNYEAQ (reference sequence). This CDR3 has 13 residues. V was pared by 7 bases and J by 4 bases, with 13 bases between. CDR3 bases: TGTGCCAGCAAAGACGGGGGCTTAGAGACCCAGTACTTC. Residues: CASKDGGLETQYF.